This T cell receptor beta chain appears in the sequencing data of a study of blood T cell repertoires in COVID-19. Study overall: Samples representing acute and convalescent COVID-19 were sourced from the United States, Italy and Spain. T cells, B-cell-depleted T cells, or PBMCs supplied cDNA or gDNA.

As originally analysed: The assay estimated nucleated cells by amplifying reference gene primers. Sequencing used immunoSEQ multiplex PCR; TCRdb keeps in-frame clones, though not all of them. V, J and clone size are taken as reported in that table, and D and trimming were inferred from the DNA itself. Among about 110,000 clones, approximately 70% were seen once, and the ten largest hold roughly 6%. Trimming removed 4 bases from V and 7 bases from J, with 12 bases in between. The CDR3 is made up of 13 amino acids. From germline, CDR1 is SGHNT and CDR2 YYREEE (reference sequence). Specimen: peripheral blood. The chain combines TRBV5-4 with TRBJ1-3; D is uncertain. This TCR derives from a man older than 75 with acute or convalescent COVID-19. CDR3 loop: CASSPGVGNTIYF. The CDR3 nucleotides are TGTGCCAGCAGCCCCGGTGTCGGGAACACCATATATTTT.